This T cell receptor (beta chain) was recovered during a study of glioma-infiltrating T cells. Using RNA template, CDR3s of TCR alpha and beta were amplified with iRepertoire arm-PCR. TCRdb re-called the multiplex PCR reads through MiXCR, storing one row per CDR3 protein. The top ten clones hold about an eighth of a sample with roughly 20,000 distinct CDR3 sequences, approximately 23% of them seen once. Germline CDR1 reads SGDLS; CDR2 reads YYNGEE. This CDR3 contains 14 residues. V lost 3 bases, J lost 8 bases, and 10 bases stayed unmatched. On this clonotype: Its matching antigen is unknown. A much larger clone sits a single nucleotide away, making a read error possible.

Findings of the study overall: CDR3 overlap between tissue and blood was very small. Above-expected tissue-blood divergence occurred in all gliomas, most in low-grade ones.

This chain joins TRBV9 and TRBJ2-7, with 8 bases that match TRBD1. The TCR comes from a human donor with low-grade glioma or glioblastoma, undergoing nonglioma brain surgery, or in good health (not recorded which). The sequenced sample was glioma tissue, nonneoplastic brain tissue, or PBMCs (not recorded which). The DNA for the CDR3 is TGTGCCAGCAGCGCGACAGGGGATAGGTACAAGCAGTACTTC. It codes for CASSATGDRYKQYF.